One and the same sample provided the 30 T cell receptor beta chains below, sequenced in a study of control samples from healthy donors and cancer patients. Here immunoSEQ multiplex PCR was the method, and the copy in TCRdb shows in-frame clones only, minus some. Here the sample spans about 150,000 clones, roughly 93% being singletons. Sequenced material: blood. All receptors derive from a man between 18 and 29 years old in good health.

This clone was found once. DNA of the CDR3: TGTGCCAGCAGCTTAGGGGGGGCCCCTGAAGCTTTCTTT. This codes for CASSLGGAPEAFF. The chain has TRBV5-6 and TRBJ1-1; D perhaps matches TRBD1 (6 bases). V lost 2 bases, J lost 6 bases, and 11 bases lay in between. Per germline, CDR1 SGHDT and CDR2 YYEEEE. The CDR3 spans 13 residues. Based on the CDR3 plus reference TRBV5-6 and TRBJ1-1, the full variable domain is DAGVTQSPTHLIKTRGQQVTLRCSPKSGHDTVSWYQQALGQGPQFIFQYYEEEERQRGNFPDRFSGHQFPNYSSELNVNALLLGDSALYLCASSLGGAPEAFFGQGTRLTVV.

DNA for the CDR3: TGCGCCAGCAGCCAAGATGCAAGAAACCAGGGTTTATTCTTC. Protein product: CASSQDARNQGLFF. The gene calls are TRBV4-3 and TRBJ2-1, with D possibly TRBD1 on 5 matching bases. V was shortened by 0 bases and J by 16 bases, with 19 bases between the two germline ends. Germline values: CDR1 LGHNA, CDR2 YSLEER. This CDR3 has 14 amino acids.

This clone was observed once. V gene TRBV2 combines with J gene TRBJ1-2; 7 bases match TRBD1. V gave up 4 bases and J gave up 8 bases; unmatched junction bases: 10. This CDR3 is 14 amino acids long. Germline V gene sequence: CDR1 SNHLY, CDR2 FYNNEI. The CDR3 nucleotides are TGTGCCAGCAGTGTTGCGGACAGGTATGGAGGCTACACCTTC. This translates into CASSVADRYGGYTF.

This chain connects TRBV11-2 to TRBJ2-1; a possible D gene is TRBD2 (5 bases). CDR3 length equals 16 residues. Deletions cut 4 bases from V and 3 bases from J, with 16 bases between. Germline values: CDR1 SGHAT, CDR2 FQNNGV. Here the CDR3 reads CASSSGAHGDYNEQFF. CDR3 sequence (DNA): TGTGCCAGCAGCTCCGGCGCCCACGGGGACTACAATGAGCAGTTCTTC.

The chain combines TRBV18 with TRBJ2-7, with D possibly called TRBD1 or TRBD2 (5 bases each). The CDR3 consists of 13 residues. V was cut by 2 bases and J by 4 bases, with 9 bases left in between. CDR1 is KGHSH and CDR2 is LQKENI in the germline V gene. The CDR3 nucleotides read TGTGCCAGCTCACCAGGGACGGATTACGAGCAGTACTTC. Its protein is CASSPGTDYEQYF.

The CDR3 DNA is TGTGCCAGCAGTTTATCAACCTACAATGAGCAGTTCTTC. Amino acids: CASSLSTYNEQFF. The chain recombines TRBV12-3 or TRBV12-4 with TRBJ2-1; D is ambiguous. The CDR3 loop spans 13 amino acids. V lost 2 bases and J lost 2, with 4 bases in between.

This clone was seen a single time. V is TRBV6-4 and J is TRBJ2-1; 7 nucleotides agree with TRBD2. The CDR3 sequence is 15 residues long. Germline V CDR1 and CDR2: MRHNA, SNTAGT. Germline trimming cut 7 bases from V and 7 bases from J; bases unmatched to any gene: 13. CDR3 residues: CASNTFTSVANEQFF. The CDR3 DNA reads as TGTGCCAGCAATACCTTCACTAGCGTTGCAAATGAGCAGTTCTTC.

The rearrangement joins TRBV5-6 to TRBJ1-2; weak D call: TRBD1 (5 bases). Per germline, CDR1 SGHDT and CDR2 YYEEEE. The CDR3 runs to 14 residues. Trimming took 0 bases from V and 2 from J, leaving 8 bases between them. The DNA for the CDR3 is TGTGCCAGCAGCTTGGTAAGGGGAAACTATGGCTACACCTTC. Encoded protein: CASSLVRGNYGYTF.

The chain joins TRBV16 to TRBJ2-5; 9 nucleotides line up with TRBD1. The CDR3 consists of 17 residues. Germline V gene sequence: CDR1 KGHSY, CDR2 FQNENV. After removal of 0 bases from V and 5 bases from J, the junction contained 10 bases not matched to a gene. The CDR3 nucleotides read TGTGCCAGCAGCCAATCTGTTTTTGGACAGGGGAAGGAGACCCAGTACTTC. Translated, it gives CASSQSVFGQGKETQYF.

The chain has TRBV2 and TRBJ1-2; possibly TRBD1 for D (6 bases). The CDR3 runs 15 residues. The V end lost 7 bases, the J end lost 8 bases, and 23 bases lay between the germline ends. The germline gives CDR1 SNHLY, CDR2 FYNNEI. This chain's CDR3 is CASTGGGQGLRGYTF. The CDR3 bases are TGTGCCAGCACTGGAGGGGGGCAGGGTCTTCGAGGCTACACCTTC.

V gene TRBV10-3 combines with J gene TRBJ2-7; tentatively, D is TRBD2 (5 bases). The CDR3 extends over 12 amino acids. With 6 bases removed from V and 2 bases from J, the gap between germline ends came to 8 bases. Germline V lookup: CDR1 ENHRY, CDR2 SYGVKD. CDR3 loop: CAISAGTYEQYF. The CDR3 DNA reads as TGTGCCATCAGCGCCGGGACCTACGAGCAGTACTTC.

The chain joins TRBV11-2 to TRBJ2-2, with 8 bases identical to TRBD1. CDR1 and CDR2 (germline): SGHAT, FQNNGV. The CDR3 has 19 amino acids. V gave up 5 bases and J gave up 1 base; unmatched junction bases: 15. The CDR3 DNA reads TGTGCCAGCAGCGGACGGGACAGGAAAGAGGTCTTGAACACCGGGGAGCTGTTTTTT. It translates to CASSGRDRKEVLNTGELFF. Full variable domain (outside the CDR3, taken from reference TRBV11-2 and TRBJ2-2): EAGVAQSPRYKIIEKRQSVAFWCNPISGHATLYWYQQILGQGPKLLIQFQNNGVVDDSQLPKDRFSAERLKGVDSTLKIQPAKLEDSAVYLCASSGRDRKEVLNTGELFFGEGSRLTVL.

Worth noting for this clone: The same CDR3 is also encoded by other DNA sequences in this sample. This chain connects TRBV13 to TRBJ2-1, with unresolved D. Looked up from germline, CDR1 is PRHDT and CDR2 is FYEKMQ (reference sequence). This CDR3 has 14 amino acids. Trimming shortened V by 1 base and J by 8 bases, and 12 bases separated the two germline ends. Here the CDR3 DNA reads TGTGCCAGCAGCTTAGTCTCCGGGCTCGATGAGCAGTTCTTC. It specifies CASSLVSGLDEQFF.

The V call is TRBV5-1, the J call TRBJ2-7; D possibly corresponds to TRBD2 (6 bases). This CDR3 has 15 amino acids. CDR1 and CDR2 from the germline V gene are SGHRS and YFSETQ. V was clipped by 0 bases and J by 0 bases, with 10 bases between them. The CDR3 protein is CASSLGLGFSYEQYF. The CDR3 nucleotides are TGCGCCAGCAGCTTGGGACTAGGATTCTCCTACGAGCAGTACTTC.

V is TRBV30 and J is TRBJ1-5; a weak D match, TRBD1 (6 bases). The CDR3 runs 15 residues. Between the trimmed V and J ends, which lost 3 bases and 6 bases, there was a span of 18 bases. Germline V CDR1 and CDR2: GTSNPN, SVGIG (reference sequence). The CDR3 nucleotides read TGTGCCTGGAGCTTGGGGGGGGCGACAGGTCAGCCCCAGCATTTT. Protein: CAWSLGGATGQPQHF.

The V call is TRBV2, the J call TRBJ1-5, with 11 bases that match TRBD1. Germline V CDR1 and CDR2: SNHLY, FYNNEI. CDR3 length: 16 amino acids. J lost 2 bases, V lost 4 bases, and 4 bases had no gene match. CDR3 DNA: TGTGCCAGCAGTGGGACAGGGGGCAGGGGCAATCAGCCCCAGCATTTT. As protein: CASSGTGGRGNQPQHF. Filled out from reference TRBV2 and TRBJ1-5, the complete variable domain reads EPEVTQTPSHQVTQMGQEVILRCVPISNHLYFYWYRQILGQKVEFLVSFYNNEISEKSEIFDDQFSVERPDGSNFTLKIRSTKLEDSAMYFCASSGTGGRGNQPQHFGDGTRLSIL.

J is TRBJ2-6 and V is TRBV6-6, with TRBD1 matching 7 bases. Germline CDR1 MNHNY, CDR2 SVGAGI (reference sequence). The V segment lost 5 bases and the J segment 1 base; nucleotides outside the gene matches: 5. The CDR3 is 16 amino acids. The CDR3 here is CASSQGQTSGANVLTF. The CDR3 nucleotides are TGTGCCAGCAGTCAGGGACAGACATCTGGGGCCAACGTCCTGACTTTC.

The chain links TRBV25-1 to TRBJ1-5, with TRBD1 matching over 8 bases. The CDR3 runs 16 residues. Trimming at V came to 4 bases and at J to 4 bases, leaving 9 bases not matched to a gene. The germline CDR1 and CDR2 sequences are MGHDK and SYGVNS. This CDR3 is CASSGGAGGWNQPQHF. DNA for the CDR3: TGTGCCAGCAGTGGGGGAGCAGGGGGCTGGAATCAGCCCCAGCATTTT.

The chain has TRBV13 and TRBJ2-2; tentative D call: TRBD1 (5 bases). Germline CDR1 PRHDT, CDR2 FYEKMQ (reference sequence). V lost 10 bases and J lost 1, with 16 bases in between. The CDR3 loop spans 15 amino acids. The CDR3 DNA sequence: TGTGCCACTCCCCCAGACAGTGTGAACACCGGGGAGCTGTTTTTT. The encoded protein is CATPPDSVNTGELFF.

This chain uses TRBV19 with TRBJ2-1, with a tentative D call TRBD1 (6 bases). There are 16 residues in the CDR3. V was trimmed by 5 bases and J by 2 bases, leaving 16 bases between them. The germline V gene has CDR1 LNHDA and CDR2 SQIVND (reference sequence). DNA for the CDR3: TGTGCCAGTAGTTCTCCTGCAGGGGTCGCCTACAATGAGCAGTTCTTC. Encoded protein: CASSSPAGVAYNEQFF.

V usage is TRBV4-1 and J usage is TRBJ2-1, with D unresolved. Germline CDR1 reads MGHRA; CDR2 reads YSYEKL. The CDR3 runs 16 residues. V was cut by 3 bases and J by 6 bases, with 18 bases left in between. The CDR3 here is CASSHLGSLGSNEQFF. As DNA, the CDR3 is TGCGCCAGCAGCCACCTCGGATCCCTAGGGTCCAATGAGCAGTTCTTC.

The rearrangement uses TRBV19 and TRBJ2-7, with D perhaps matching TRBD1 (6 bases). This CDR3 has 15 amino acids. The V end lost 3 bases, the J end lost 0 bases, and 12 bases lay between the germline ends. CDR1 LNHDA and CDR2 SQIVND come from the germline V gene (reference sequence). Here the CDR3 reads CASSMGHSSSYEQYF. The DNA of the CDR3 is TGTGCCAGTAGTATGGGACACTCTAGCTCCTACGAGCAGTACTTC.

The rearrangement links TRBV29-1 to TRBJ2-3; 9 bases fit TRBD2. Unmatched junction bases numbered 11, after V lost 1 base and J lost 3 bases. CDR3 length equals 17 residues. Germline CDR1 SQVTM, CDR2 ANQGSEA. The CDR3 spells CSVEAPDGREGTDTQYF. CDR3 nucleotides: TGCAGCGTTGAAGCCCCCGACGGGCGGGAGGGGACAGATACGCAGTATTTT.

V and J are TRBV4-2 and TRBJ2-6; the D is unclear. Trimming took 2 bases from V and 2 from J, leaving 10 bases between them. The CDR3 consists of 16 residues. Germline V gene data show CDR1 as LGHNA and CDR2 as YNFKEQ. The CDR3 nucleotides read TGTGCCAGCAGCCAATTTGAGGATGCTGGGGCCAACGTCCTGACTTTC. This gives the protein CASSQFEDAGANVLTF.

This clone was observed a single time. The chain carries TRBV30 and TRBJ1-1; 9 positions agree with TRBD1. CDR1 is GTSNPN and CDR2 is SVGIG in the germline V gene (reference sequence). Trimming took 3 bases from V and 5 from J; bases not matched to a gene: 7. The CDR3 covers 14 residues. The CDR3 loop is CAWSQGQGRTEAFF. The DNA of the CDR3 is TGTGCCTGGAGCCAGGGACAGGGAAGGACTGAAGCTTTCTTT. The entire variable domain, with the rest obtained from reference TRBV30 and TRBJ1-1, is as follows: SQTIHQWPATLVQPVGSPLSLECTVEGTSNPNLYWYRQAAGRGLQLLFYSVGIGQISSEVPQNLSASRPQDRQFILSSKKLLLSDSGFYLCAWSQGQGRTEAFFGQGTRLTVV.

The chain joins TRBV9 to TRBJ2-7; TRBD1 matches at 8 bases. The CDR3 runs 14 residues. Germline V gene lookup returns CDR1 SGDLS and CDR2 YYNGEE. V lost 3 bases and J lost 1; bases outside the gene matches: 3. The CDR3, as DNA: TGTGCCAGCAGCGCTCGACAGGGGTCCTACGAGCAGTACTTC. Protein sequence: CASSARQGSYEQYF.

This rearrangement joins TRBV12-3 or TRBV12-4 to TRBJ1-1; unclear D gene. The ends were cut back, 5 bases at V and 3 bases at J, with 10 bases in the middle. CDR3 length equals 13 residues. In nucleotides, the CDR3 is TGTGCCAGCAGTCTCCGACGGGACACTGAAGCTTTCTTT. Protein sequence: CASSLRRDTEAFF.

The chain uses TRBV12-3 or TRBV12-4 and TRBJ1-5; D is unresolved. The CDR3 totals 12 residues. Trimming stripped 5 bases from V and 6 bases from J, with 8 bases between. The CDR3 sequence: CASSARVQPQHF. The CDR3 DNA reads as TGTGCCAGCAGTGCTAGGGTTCAGCCCCAGCATTTT.

This chain connects TRBV27 to TRBJ1-2, with 8 bases that match TRBD1. The length of the CDR3 is 11 residues. The junction had 1 base not matched to a gene; V was cut back by 8 bases and J by 5 bases. Germline V CDR1 and CDR2: MNHEY, SMNVEV (reference sequence). The CDR3 nucleotides read TGTGCCAGCCGACAGGGGTATGGCTACACCTTC. Translation: CASRQGYGYTF.

This chain uses TRBV10-3 with TRBJ1-1, with D perhaps matching TRBD1 (5 bases). The CDR3 loop spans 13 amino acids. Germline lookup yields CDR1 ENHRY and CDR2 SYGVKD. Trimming pared 10 bases from V and 1 base from J, leaving 13 bases between. CDR3 bases: TGTGCCAGCCAGTCCGGGGGGAACACTGAAGCTTTCTTT. It specifies CASQSGGNTEAFF.